The 25 T cell receptor beta chains below all came from one sample that was sequenced in a study of T-cell memory formation after mild COVID-19. TCRdb recomputed calls from the 5' RACE reads with MiXCR, one row per CDR3 protein. The sample lists fewer than 700,000 distinct CDR3 sequences, about 20% occurring once. Material: PBMCs or a T cell subset sorted from them (not recorded which). The receptors were gathered from an adult woman who had mild COVID-19 (a few samples of this study predate the infection). Cell type and time point are not known.

This clonotype came up a few times. The CDR3 DNA reads as TGTGCCAGCAGCCGGGACAGGGACCACGAGCAGTACTTC. Its protein is CASSRDRDHEQYF. The chain combines TRBV5-6 with TRBJ2-7, with 9 bases matching TRBD1. The CDR3 sequence is 13 residues long. V lost 4 bases to trimming and J lost 5 bases; unmatched junction nucleotides: 4. Germline CDR1 and CDR2: SGHDT and YYEEEE.

V and J are TRBV5-1 and TRBJ2-7; D may be TRBD1 or TRBD2 (6 bases each). With 6 bases removed from V and 0 bases from J, the gap between germline ends came to 19 bases. The V gene's germline CDR1 is SGHRS and CDR2 YFSETQ. This CDR3 region has 16 residues. This CDR3 is CASTREVGALSYEQYF. The CDR3 DNA reads TGCGCCAGCACCAGGGAGGTGGGGGCCCTCTCCTACGAGCAGTACTTC.

The rearrangement links TRBV28 to TRBJ1-2, with a weak D call TRBD1 (6 bases). Germline-derived CDR1 and CDR2 are MDHEN and SYDVKM. The CDR3 has 13 residues. With 2 bases removed from V and 8 bases from J, the gap between germline ends came to 12 bases. CDR3 sequence reads: CASSLPGGGGYTF. DNA of the CDR3: TGTGCCAGCAGTTTACCCGGGGGCGGCGGCTACACCTTC.

The chain uses TRBV18 and TRBJ2-7; TRBD1 aligns across 7 bases. CDR1 is KGHSH and CDR2 is LQKENI in the germline V gene. Trimming at V came to 7 bases and at J to 7 bases, leaving 13 bases not matched to a gene. The CDR3 covers 14 residues. The CDR3 nucleotides read TGTGCCAGCTGTCCCGGGACAGCCTGTACGGAGCAGTACTTC. Its translation is CASCPGTACTEQYF.

The chain is built from TRBV15 and TRBJ2-2; D possibly corresponds to TRBD2 (6 bases). V was pared by 0 bases and J by 8 bases, with 10 bases between. Germline V CDR1 and CDR2: LNHNV, YYDKDF (reference sequence). This CDR3 comprises 14 residues. This chain's CDR3 is CATSRDWRGGELFF. CDR3 DNA sequence: TGTGCCACCAGCAGAGATTGGAGGGGAGGGGAGCTGTTTTTT.

V usage is TRBV7-2 and J usage is TRBJ1-1; D is uncertain. Germline assignment: CDR1 SGHTA and CDR2 FQGNSA. V dropped 5 bases and J dropped 0 bases, with 13 bases sitting between them. The CDR3 is 15 amino acids. CDR3 protein: CASSPRTLMNTEAFF. CDR3 nucleotide sequence: TGTGCCAGCAGCCCAAGGACGCTCATGAACACTGAAGCTTTCTTT.

V gene TRBV11-2 combines with J gene TRBJ1-6, with D uncertain. The CDR3 is 14 residues long. Deletions cut 3 bases from V and 7 bases from J, with 10 bases between. Germline V gene data show CDR1 as SGHAT and CDR2 as FQNNGV. CDR3 region: CASSLGTANSPLHF. CDR3 nucleotide sequence: TGTGCCAGCAGCTTGGGCACTGCAAATTCACCCCTCCACTTT.

The V and J genes are TRBV27 and TRBJ1-2; D ambiguous. The CDR3 totals 15 residues. The V and J ends lost 5 bases and 4 bases respectively, with 17 bases between them. Per the germline V gene, CDR1 is MNHEY and CDR2 is SMNVEV (reference sequence). This chain's CDR3 is CASSPTRWEGYGYTF. The CDR3 DNA reads TGTGCCAGCAGTCCCACCCGATGGGAGGGCTATGGCTACACCTTC.

The chain couples TRBV27 to TRBJ1-5; 9 bases are shared with TRBD1. In germline, CDR1 is MNHEY, CDR2 SMNVEV (reference sequence). This CDR3 has 16 residues. V was pared by 0 bases and J by 5 bases, with 5 bases of the junction left unmatched. The CDR3 DNA sequence: TGTGCCAGCAGTTTATCCGCCGGGACAGGGTATCAGCCCCAGCATTTT. Translation: CASSLSAGTGYQPQHF.

The sample holds a few counts of this clonotype. The chain employs TRBV3-1 and TRBJ2-5; 10 positions agree with TRBD2. The germline V gene encodes CDR1 LGHDT and CDR2 YNNKEL (reference sequence). The trim removed 6 bases at V and 5 bases at J, leaving 12 bases unmatched. The CDR3 has 16 amino acids. The DNA of the CDR3 is TGTGCCAGCAGTTTTAGCGGGGGGCCCCGGGGGGAGACCCAGTACTTC. Its translation: CASSFSGGPRGETQYF.

This clonotype has more than one count but fewer than ten. This chain uses TRBV15 with TRBJ2-3; 7 positions agree with TRBD2. This CDR3 region has 19 residues. Germline V lookup: CDR1 LNHNV, CDR2 YYDKDF (reference sequence). The V and J ends lost 4 bases and 0 bases, in that order; junction bases with no gene match: 16. The CDR3 DNA reads TGTGCCACCAGCACTCCGAGGGGAGGGACTAACGCTAGCACAGATACGCAGTATTTT. The encoded protein is CATSTPRGGTNASTDTQYF.

The table lists this clonotype with a few counts. The V and J genes are TRBV28 and TRBJ2-7, with 11 positions matching TRBD2. After removal of 7 bases from V and 2 bases from J, the junction contained 7 bases not matched to a gene. Germline CDR1 is MDHEN and CDR2 is SYDVKM. CDR3 size: 15 residues. The CDR3 protein is CASNTLAGGAYEQYF. CDR3 nucleotide sequence: TGTGCCAGCAACACGCTAGCGGGAGGTGCCTACGAGCAGTACTTC.

The gene calls are TRBV20-1 and TRBJ2-2; no reliable D call. The CDR3 has 13 amino acids. From germline, CDR1 is DFQATT and CDR2 SNEGSKA (reference sequence). V was pared by 3 bases and J by 4 bases, with 9 bases between. The CDR3 loop is CSASPLPTGELFF. DNA of the CDR3: TGCAGTGCTAGTCCTCTCCCCACCGGGGAGCTGTTTTTT.

CDR3 amino acids: CSVVVATGNQPQHF. The CDR3 DNA follows: TGCAGCGTTGTAGTAGCAACAGGAAATCAGCCCCAGCATTTT. The rearrangement links TRBV29-1 to TRBJ1-5, with TRBD1 as a possible D gene (5 bases). CDR3 size: 14 residues. V lost 4 bases, J lost 4 bases, and 14 bases lay in between. Germline V gives CDR1 SQVTM, CDR2 ANQGSEA. Filled out from reference TRBV29-1 and TRBJ1-5, the complete variable domain reads SAVISQKPSRDICQRGTSLTIQCQVDSQVTMMFWYRQQPGQSLTLIATANQGSEATYESGFVIDKFPISRPNLTFSTLTVSNMSPEDSSIYLCSVVVATGNQPQHFGDGTRLSIL.

Only a few counts were recorded for this clonotype. The chain employs TRBV20-1 and TRBJ2-7, with D tentatively TRBD1 or TRBD2 (5 bases each). The CDR3 runs 16 residues. Germline values: CDR1 DFQATT, CDR2 SNEGSKA (reference sequence). Trimming pared 3 bases from V and 3 bases from J, leaving 21 bases between. CDR3 coding DNA: TGCAGTGCTAGTGGCAGCAGCTCAAGTGGGGGCTACGAGCAGTACTTC. This encodes CSASGSSSSGGYEQYF.

This clonotype was observed once. This chain uses TRBV9 with TRBJ2-5, with D perhaps TRBD2 (6 bases). CDR1 is SGDLS and CDR2 is YYNGEE in the germline V gene. Trimming removed 5 bases from V and 4 bases from J, with 18 bases in between. The CDR3 runs 15 residues. Written as DNA, the CDR3 is TGTGCCAGCAGTGCGGGGTCCCGGAGTTCAGAGACCCAGTACTTC. Amino acid sequence: CASSAGSRSSETQYF.

This clonotype was detected a few times. The V call is TRBV12-3 or TRBV12-4, the J call TRBJ2-5; tentative D call: TRBD1 (5 bases). The CDR3 loop spans 13 amino acids. The V and J ends lost 8 bases and 2 bases respectively, with 12 bases between them. CDR3 coding DNA: TGTGCCAGCCGCCTGACAGTTCAAGAGACCCAGTACTTC. Amino acid sequence: CASRLTVQETQYF.

This clonotype has only a few counts. The chain links TRBV12-3 or TRBV12-4 to TRBJ1-2; 7 positions match TRBD1. The CDR3 has 16 residues. V lost 5 bases, J lost 4 bases, and 13 bases stayed unmatched. The CDR3 reads CASSPSTGAVPYGYTF. CDR3 DNA: TGTGCCAGCAGTCCGTCCACAGGGGCGGTCCCCTATGGCTACACCTTC.

This clonotype was counted once. This chain uses TRBV27 with TRBJ2-5; TRBD1 agrees at 9 bases. Trimming cost V 2 bases and J 5 bases; bases outside gene matches: 6. From germline, CDR1 is MNHEY and CDR2 SMNVEV (reference sequence). The CDR3 runs to 15 residues. In DNA form, the CDR3 reads TGTGCCAGCAGTTTAACACAGGGGGCGTGGGAGACCCAGTACTTC. Protein sequence: CASSLTQGAWETQYF.

The rearrangement uses TRBV7-2 and TRBJ2-7; D is tentatively TRBD1 or TRBD2 (5 bases each). CDR1 SGHTA and CDR2 FQGNSA come from the germline V gene. The CDR3 contains 13 residues. Trimming stripped 11 bases from V and 1 base from J, with 15 bases between. The CDR3 DNA reads TGTGCCGGGGGAGATTCCTTATCCTACGAGCAGTACTTC. It is translated as CAGGDSLSYEQYF.

In its sample, this clonotype was seen a few times. The chain combines TRBV5-1 with TRBJ2-2; either TRBD1 or TRBD2 may fit D (5 bases each). This CDR3 has 15 amino acids. Germline loops: CDR1 SGHRS, CDR2 YFSETQ. Trimming removed 4 bases from V and 5 bases from J, with 15 bases in between. Here the CDR3 reads CASSDRDRITGELFF. CDR3 in DNA: TGCGCCAGCAGCGACCGGGACCGTATTACCGGGGAGCTGTTTTTT.

The V gene is TRBV5-1, the J gene TRBJ1-2, with D possibly matching TRBD1 (5 bases). This CDR3 region has 15 residues. CDR1 is SGHRS, CDR2 YFSETQ, per germline. V was cut by 5 bases and J by 0 bases, with 14 bases left in between. The CDR3 DNA reads as TGCGCCAGCAGTCCTCAGGGATCACCTAACTATGGCTACACCTTC. Translation gives CASSPQGSPNYGYTF. The whole variable domain, filled in from reference TRBV5-1 and TRBJ1-2, reads KAGVTQTPRYLIKTRGQQVTLSCSPISGHRSVSWYQQTPGQGLQFLFEYFSETQRNKGNFPGRFSGRQFSNSRSEMNVSTLELGDSALYLCASSPQGSPNYGYTFGSGTRLTVV.

This chain connects TRBV3-1 to TRBJ2-1; 11 bases map to TRBD2. V shed 4 bases and J 16 bases; nucleotides not matched to a gene: 12. CDR3 length equals 14 residues. Germline loops: CDR1 LGHDT, CDR2 YNNKEL (reference sequence). CDR3 amino acids: CASSPSTGGLAVFF. CDR3 DNA: TGTGCCAGCAGCCCGAGCACGGGGGGACTAGCGGTTTTCTTC.

There are a few counts of this clonotype. The chain combines TRBV24-1 with TRBJ2-1, with 9 bases aligning to TRBD1. CDR3 size: 16 residues. Trimming removed 3 bases from V and 7 bases from J; junction bases left unmatched: 9. CDR1 is KGHDR, CDR2 SFDVKD, per germline. In nucleotides, the CDR3 is TGTGCCACCAGTGATAGCGGGACAGGGACCGGGAATGAGCAGTTCTTC. Translation: CATSDSGTGTGNEQFF.

This clonotype was seen only a few times. The chain is built from TRBV25-1 and TRBJ2-3, with D perhaps assigned TRBD1 or TRBD2 (6 bases each). V was clipped by 7 bases and J by 0 bases, with 11 bases between them. Germline V CDR1 and CDR2: MGHDK, SYGVNS. The CDR3 spans 14 residues. CDR3 sequence reads: CASTRGGSTDTQYF. The DNA of the CDR3 is TGTGCCAGCACCCGAGGGGGGAGCACAGATACGCAGTATTTT.